This entry describes one T cell receptor beta chain. Seattle-derived patients entered the study during active infection and were followed longitudinally. This record belongs to a study of blood T cell repertoires in COVID-19. Study-level background: PBMCs, B-cell-depleted T cells, or T cells provided the cDNA or gDNA that made up the material.

The CDR3 is 11 amino acids. Trimming shortened V by 2 bases and J by 8 bases, and 9 bases separated the two germline ends. Germline CDR1 and CDR2: SQVTM and ANQGSEA. As originally analysed: Estimation of nucleated cell counts relied on the amplification of reference gene primers. Clones were sequenced by immunoSEQ multiplex PCR, and TCRdb holds only the in-frame ones, with some missing. That table gives V, J and clone size, and the DNA gave D and trimming. The repertoire holds about 370,000 clones, 70% to 90% seen once, with about 2.9% in the top ten. The V call is TRBV29-1, the J call TRBJ1-2, with a possible D match to TRBD1 (5 bases). This TCR was sampled from a woman in her 30s with COVID-19, enrolled during active disease. The sample taken for sequencing was peripheral blood. The DNA for the CDR3 is TGCAGCGTTGAACGCGGGGGAGGCTACACCTTC. This translates into CSVERGGGYTF.